The 30 T cell receptor beta chains below all came from one sample that was sequenced in a study of T cells in Graves' hyperthyroidism and ophthalmopathy. Researchers amplified the TCR beta CDR3 regions from RNA transcripts. The TCR CDR3 was amplified in a first-round RT-PCR using the HTBI primer set. TCRdb reprocessed the multiplex PCR reads with MiXCR, giving one entry per CDR3 protein. The sample yields fewer than 650,000 distinct CDR3 sequences, approximately 15% seen once. Source material: blood. These receptors were collected from a woman aged 40 to 55 with Graves' ophthalmopathy.

This clonotype was detected many times. The chain couples TRBV2 to TRBJ2-7, with 8 bases matching TRBD2. The CDR3 spans 15 residues. Germline CDR1 and CDR2: SNHLY and FYNNEI. V trimming: 2 bases; J trimming: 7 bases; junction bases outside the gene matches: 10. CDR3 nucleotide sequence: TGTGCCAGCAGTGAAAGGCCGGGAGGGCCGGGGGAGCAGTACTTC. Its translation: CASSERPGGPGEQYF.

This clonotype was counted many times. The J gene is TRBJ2-7, the V gene TRBV28; D perhaps matches TRBD2 (5 bases). Germline V lookup: CDR1 MDHEN, CDR2 SYDVKM. The ends were cut back, 7 bases at V and 3 bases at J, with 13 bases in the middle. This CDR3 comprises 13 residues. CDR3 amino acids: CASKGGYHYEQYF. CDR3 sequence (DNA): TGTGCCAGCAAGGGCGGGTACCACTACGAGCAGTACTTC. Based on the CDR3 plus reference TRBV28 and TRBJ2-7, the full variable domain is DVKVTQSSRYLVKRTGEKVFLECVQDMDHENMFWYRQDPGLGLRLIYFSYDVKMKEKGDIPEGYSVSREKKERFSLILESASTNQTSMYLCASKGGYHYEQYFGPGTRLTVT.

Many counts were recorded for this clonotype. The CDR3 region has the DNA TGTGCCAGCAGGGACGGGTGGACCCAGTACTTC. It is translated as CASRDGWTQYF. This chain links TRBV11-2 with TRBJ2-5; D gene uncertain. Germline CDR1 is SGHAT and CDR2 is FQNNGV. Trimming took 6 bases from V and 7 from J, leaving 9 bases between them. This CDR3 has 11 residues. The entire variable domain, with the rest obtained from reference TRBV11-2 and TRBJ2-5, is as follows: EAGVAQSPRYKIIEKRQSVAFWCNPISGHATLYWYQQILGQGPKLLIQFQNNGVVDDSQLPKDRFSAERLKGVDSTLKIQPAKLEDSAVYLCASRDGWTQYFGPGTRLLVL.

The chain is built from TRBV28 and TRBJ2-5; 9 bases match TRBD1. The CDR3 covers 13 residues. From germline, CDR1 is MDHEN and CDR2 SYDVKM. The trim removed 8 bases at V and 7 bases at J, leaving 8 bases unmatched. The CDR3 spells CASWGGQGGTQYF. CDR3 nucleotides: TGTGCCAGCTGGGGGGGACAGGGTGGGACCCAGTACTTC.

This clonotype was seen a few times. The chain combines TRBV7-3 with TRBJ2-5; D is possibly TRBD2 (6 bases). This CDR3 is built from 16 residues. Germline values: CDR1 SGHTA, CDR2 FQGTGA. V was trimmed by 0 bases and J by 1 base, leaving 12 bases between them. This CDR3 is CASSLTASSAQETQYF. CDR3 bases: TGTGCCAGCAGCTTAACGGCTTCTAGCGCCCAAGAGACCCAGTACTTC.

This clonotype was counted at least ten times. This rearrangement joins TRBV29-1 to TRBJ2-5; tentative D call: TRBD1 (5 bases). This CDR3 has 13 residues. V lost 4 bases to trimming and J lost 1 base, with 10 bases between them. Germline V gives CDR1 SQVTM, CDR2 ANQGSEA. CDR3 sequence reads: CSVAGNGQETQYF. The CDR3 coding sequence is TGCAGCGTTGCAGGGAACGGCCAAGAGACCCAGTACTTC.

A few counts support this clonotype. The chain recombines TRBV20-1 with TRBJ1-5; 9 bases match TRBD1. CDR1 and CDR2 from the germline V gene are DFQATT and SNEGSKA (reference sequence). J lost 1 base, V lost 6 bases, and 10 bases had no gene match. This CDR3 contains 16 residues. CDR3 sequence reads: CSARPGTGMSNQPQHF. The CDR3 DNA is TGCAGTGCCCGTCCCGGGACAGGGATGAGCAATCAGCCCCAGCATTTT.

This clonotype was seen ten or more times. The rearrangement uses TRBV11-2 and TRBJ2-6; D tentatively fits TRBD1 or TRBD2 (6 bases each). Trimming pared 4 bases from V and 1 base from J, leaving 17 bases between. CDR1 is SGHAT, CDR2 FQNNGV, per germline. There are 18 residues in the CDR3. The CDR3 is CASSSPWGARSGANVLTF. The CDR3 DNA reads as TGTGCCAGCAGCTCCCCCTGGGGGGCCCGATCTGGGGCCAACGTCCTGACTTTC.

This clonotype was detected many times. The chain links TRBV10-3 to TRBJ2-7; 10 nucleotides line up with TRBD2. The length of the CDR3 is 14 residues. V was clipped by 6 bases and J by 2 bases; unmatched bases: 4. Germline-derived CDR1 and CDR2 are ENHRY and SYGVKD. The CDR3 region is CAISQREGAYEQYF. As DNA, the CDR3 is TGTGCCATCAGCCAGCGGGAGGGCGCCTACGAGCAGTACTTC.

In DNA form, the CDR3 reads TGTGCCACAGGCATGACGGGGAATTCACCCCTCCACTTT. As protein: CATGMTGNSPLHF. This chain connects TRBV27 to TRBJ1-6; the D is unclear. The CDR3 consists of 13 residues. Trimming pared 10 bases from V and 7 bases from J, leaving 14 bases between. Germline-derived CDR1 and CDR2 are MNHEY and SMNVEV (reference sequence).

There are a few counts of this clonotype. This chain connects TRBV28 to TRBJ1-3; D gene uncertain. Between the trimmed V and J ends, which lost 3 bases and 10 bases, there was a span of 13 bases. The CDR3 extends over 13 amino acids. Looked up from germline, CDR1 is MDHEN and CDR2 is SYDVKM. The CDR3 bases are TGTGCCAGCAGTTTTCGGCACCCGTGGACCATATATTTT. Protein product: CASSFRHPWTIYF.

There are many counts of this clonotype. The chain carries TRBV6-1 and TRBJ1-2; TRBD1 matches 9 bases. Germline CDR1 and CDR2: MNHNS and SASEGT. The CDR3 is made up of 16 amino acids. V lost 6 bases and J lost 8; bases outside the gene matches: 16. The CDR3 nucleotides are TGTGCCAGCAGCCGCAGCCCCGGGACAGGGTTTGGCGGCTACACCTTC. Protein product: CASSRSPGTGFGGYTF.

This clonotype has at least ten counts. The V call is TRBV6-1, the J call TRBJ2-7, with D perhaps TRBD1 (6 bases). The germline V gene has CDR1 MNHNS and CDR2 SASEGT. The CDR3 is made up of 17 amino acids. Between the trimmed V and J ends, which lost 2 bases and 1 base, there was a span of 18 bases. The DNA for the CDR3 is TGTGCCAGCAGTGAATACCAATACAGGGAAGGGTCCTACGAGCAGTACTTC. It is translated as CASSEYQYREGSYEQYF.

Turning to this clonotype: A much larger clone differs from this one at a single base, so this may be a read error. V gene TRBV28 combines with J gene TRBJ1-5; D gene ambiguous. The better agreement between TRBJ2-3 and the DNA end casts doubt on the J call. Germline V gene lookup returns CDR1 MDHEN and CDR2 SYDVKM. The CDR3 length is 14 residues. DNA for the CDR3: TGTGCCAGCAGTTATGTAACAGCAAATCAGCCCCAGTATTTT. It codes for CASSYVTANQPQYF.

This clonotype was counted many times. The chain uses TRBV28 and TRBJ1-5; TRBD1 aligns across 7 bases. Germline loops: CDR1 MDHEN, CDR2 SYDVKM. The CDR3 length is 18 residues. Unmatched junction bases numbered 16, after V lost 5 bases and J lost 3 bases. CDR3 DNA: TGTGCCAGCAGTCCTCGCAACACAGGGGTAAGGTACAATCAGCCCCAGCATTTT. Amino acid sequence: CASSPRNTGVRYNQPQHF.

This clonotype was seen ten or more times. At one boundary the junction diverges from the germline segment, which might be a read error. This sequence joins TRBV7-9 and TRBJ2-2, with D possibly being TRBD1 or TRBD2 (5 bases each). This CDR3 contains 13 residues. CDR1 and CDR2 (germline): SEHNR, FQNEAQ (reference sequence). The CDR3 region is CASGRVGTGELLF. The DNA of the CDR3 is TGTGCCAGCGGCAGGGTGGGCACCGGGGAGCTGCTTTTT. The variable domain in full, completed from reference TRBV7-9 and TRBJ2-2, reads DTGVSQNPRHKITKRGQNVTFRCDPISEHNRLYWYRQTLGQGPEFLTYFQNEAQLEKSRLLSDRFSAERPKGSFSTLEIQRTEQGDSAMYLCASGRVGTGELLFGEGSRLTVL.

The rearrangement joins TRBV29-1 to TRBJ2-5, with unresolved D. The germline gives CDR1 SQVTM, CDR2 ANQGSEA. The CDR3 has 14 residues. Trimming removed 0 bases from V and 2 bases from J, with 10 bases in between. The CDR3 sequence: CSVEERAVQETQYF. The CDR3 DNA reads TGCAGCGTTGAAGAAAGGGCAGTTCAAGAGACCCAGTACTTC.

This clonotype was detected ten times or more. The chain employs TRBV19 and TRBJ1-2; possible D gene TRBD1, 5 bases. Trimming cost V 9 bases and J 6 bases, with 14 bases left between them. This CDR3 spans 12 amino acids. Germline CDR1 reads LNHDA; CDR2 reads SQIVND (reference sequence). In DNA form, the CDR3 reads TGTGCCAGCTCCCCGATGGGGCATGGCTACACCTTC. It encodes CASSPMGHGYTF.

For this clonotype: A junction end diverges from the germline sequence, so it may reflect a read error. The chain carries TRBV7-8 and TRBJ2-7; tentative D call: TRBD2 (5 bases). This CDR3 has 16 residues. In germline, CDR1 is SGHVS, CDR2 FQNEAQ. The DNA of the CDR3 is TGCGCCAGCAGCCAAGGGCCTAGCTATAGCTCCTACGAGCAGTACTTC. It translates to CASSQGPSYSSYEQYF.

There are many counts of this clonotype. This rearrangement joins TRBV19 to TRBJ2-7; 9 bases are a match to TRBD1. Trimming at V came to 4 bases and at J to 4 bases, leaving 8 bases not matched to a gene. This CDR3 is built from 15 residues. Germline V CDR1 and CDR2: LNHDA, SQIVND (reference sequence). The CDR3 nucleotides read TGTGCCAGTAGTACTTCCGGGACAGGGAGATACGAGCAGTACTTC. Its protein is CASSTSGTGRYEQYF.

This chain links TRBV24-1 with TRBJ1-5, with D maybe TRBD1 (6 bases). Germline V CDR1 and CDR2: KGHDR, SFDVKD. Between the trimmed V and J ends, which lost 4 bases and 5 bases, there was a span of 20 bases. This CDR3 region has 17 residues. This CDR3 reads CATSDPSRGGEDQPQHF. CDR3 nucleotides: TGTGCCACCAGTGACCCCTCCCGAGGGGGGGAGGATCAGCCCCAGCATTTT.

This clonotype was picked up many times. This chain joins TRBV2 and TRBJ2-2; D is uncertain. The V gene lost 4 bases and the J gene lost 6 bases, with 9 bases spanning the gap. Germline V CDR1 and CDR2: SNHLY, FYNNEI. CDR3 length equals 13 residues. DNA of the CDR3: TGTGCCAGCAGTGCGTTGGTCGCCGGGGAGCTGTTTTTT. Its protein product is CASSALVAGELFF.

This clonotype was picked up many times. The rearrangement joins TRBV6-2 or TRBV6-3 to TRBJ2-7, with 9 nucleotides matching TRBD2. CDR1 and CDR2 (germline): MNHEY, SVGEGT. The ends lost 4 bases at V and 3 bases at J; junction bases unmatched: 1. The CDR3 loop spans 13 amino acids. Written as DNA, the CDR3 is TGTGCCAGCAGTTCTAGCGGGATCTACGAGCAGTACTTC. Amino acids: CASSSSGIYEQYF.

There are many counts of this clonotype. The chain links TRBV5-4 to TRBJ2-1, with 11 bases fitting TRBD2. Germline V CDR1 and CDR2: SGHNT, YYREEE (reference sequence). The CDR3 is made up of 15 amino acids. V was pared by 0 bases and J by 5 bases, with 1 base of the junction left unmatched. CDR3 DNA sequence: TGTGCCAGCAGCTTGGTAGCGGGAGGGAACAATGAGCAGTTCTTC. Its translation is CASSLVAGGNNEQFF.

This clonotype was seen many times. The rearrangement uses TRBV30 and TRBJ1-1; TRBD1 is a possible D gene (6 bases). Trimming pared 4 bases from V and 4 bases from J, leaving 13 bases between. The CDR3 runs to 13 residues. From germline, CDR1 is GTSNPN and CDR2 SVGIG (reference sequence). The CDR3 coding sequence is TGTGCCTGGACAGCAGGGGTGGGCACTGAAGCTTTCTTT. Residues: CAWTAGVGTEAFF.

This clonotype was seen many times. V and J are TRBV15 and TRBJ2-7, with unresolved D. CDR1 and CDR2 from the germline V gene are LNHNV and YYDKDF (reference sequence). There are 14 residues in the CDR3. V was shortened by 1 base and J by 7 bases, with 14 bases between the two germline ends. The CDR3 DNA sequence: TGTGCCACCAGCAGAGGATTGGATTTTGGGGAGCAGTACTTC. This encodes CATSRGLDFGEQYF. Full variable domain (outside the CDR3, taken from reference TRBV15 and TRBJ2-7): DAMVIQNPRYQVTQFGKPVTLSCSQTLNHNVMYWYQQKSSQAPKLLFHYYDKDFNNEADTPDNFQSRRPNTSFCFLDIRSPGLGDTAMYLCATSRGLDFGEQYFGPGTRLTVT.

This clonotype came up a few times. This chain links TRBV6-1 with TRBJ1-6; maybe TRBD1 (5 bases). V was trimmed by 8 bases and J by 4 bases, leaving 6 bases between them. Germline CDR1 and CDR2: MNHNS and SASEGT. This CDR3 region has 12 residues. CDR3 in DNA: TGTGCCAGCCAGGGATATAATTCACCCCTCCACTTT. Its translation is CASQGYNSPLHF.

The CDR3 protein is CASSLGHPYEQYF. In nucleotides, the CDR3 is TGTGCCAGCAGCTTAGGACACCCATACGAGCAGTACTTC. The chain carries TRBV6-5 and TRBJ2-7, with D maybe TRBD1 (5 bases). From germline, CDR1 is MNHEY and CDR2 SVGAGI. Trimming took 6 bases from V and 4 from J, leaving 13 bases between them. The CDR3 covers 13 residues.

This clonotype has at least ten counts. The genes are TRBV11-3 and TRBJ2-7, with 7 bases lining up with TRBD1. This CDR3 region has 13 residues. The ends lost 7 bases at V and 1 base at J; junction bases unmatched: 4. Germline lookup yields CDR1 SGHNT and CDR2 YENEEA. Written as DNA, the CDR3 is TGTGCCAGCACATGGACAGGTTCCTACGAGCAGTACTTC. Amino acid sequence: CASTWTGSYEQYF.

The rearrangement uses TRBV6-2 or TRBV6-3 and TRBJ1-1, with D possibly being TRBD1 (6 bases). CDR1 and CDR2 (germline): MNHEY, SVGEGT. The CDR3 spans 17 residues. Trimming pared 4 bases from V and 3 bases from J, leaving 21 bases between. This chain's CDR3 is CASSSPHDRSAYTEAFF. CDR3 coding DNA: TGTGCCAGCAGTTCCCCTCACGACAGGTCCGCGTACACTGAAGCTTTCTTT.